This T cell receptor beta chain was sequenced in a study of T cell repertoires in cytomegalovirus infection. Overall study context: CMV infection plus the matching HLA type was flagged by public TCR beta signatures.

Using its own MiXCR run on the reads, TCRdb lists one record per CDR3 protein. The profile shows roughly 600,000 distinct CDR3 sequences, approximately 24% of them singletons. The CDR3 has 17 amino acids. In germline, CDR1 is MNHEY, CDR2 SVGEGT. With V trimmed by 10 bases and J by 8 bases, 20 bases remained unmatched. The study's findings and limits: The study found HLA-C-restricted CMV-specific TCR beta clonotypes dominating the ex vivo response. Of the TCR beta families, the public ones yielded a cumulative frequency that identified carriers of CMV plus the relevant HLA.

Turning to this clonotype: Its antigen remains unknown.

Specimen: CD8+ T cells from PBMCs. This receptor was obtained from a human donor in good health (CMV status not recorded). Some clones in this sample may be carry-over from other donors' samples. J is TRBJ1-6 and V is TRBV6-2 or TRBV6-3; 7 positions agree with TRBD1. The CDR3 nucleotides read TGTGCCAACAGAGGAGCGGACAGGCAAGGAGCCTATTCACCCCTCCACTTT. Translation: CANRGADRQGAYSPLHF.